This TCR beta chain emerged from a study of blood T cell repertoires in COVID-19. The wider study: Acute and convalescent COVID-19 samples came from the United States, Italy and Spain. T cells, B-cell-depleted T cells, or PBMCs supplied cDNA or gDNA.

This CDR3 spans 12 amino acids. The ends were cut back, 5 bases at V and 1 base at J, with 6 bases in the middle. Germline lookup yields CDR1 MDHEN and CDR2 SYDVKM. In the original analysis: Amplifying reference gene primers gave estimates of nucleated cell counts. Assay used: immunoSEQ multiplex PCR; TCRdb lists only in-frame clones, some missing. That table supplies the V and J calls and clone size; D and trimming were determined from the DNA. The sample consists of over 85,000 clones, around 88% of them appearing once. The sequenced sample consisted of peripheral blood. The sequence derives from a woman aged 65 to 85 with acute or convalescent COVID-19. The chain has TRBV28 and TRBJ2-7; TRBD2 might be the D (5 bases). The CDR3 protein is CASSRGSYEQYF. DNA of the CDR3: TGTGCCAGCAGTCGAGGGTCCTACGAGCAGTACTTC.